These T cell receptor beta chains were read from a single sample in a study of cytomegalovirus exposure and HLA in healthy donors. The method was immunoSEQ multiplex PCR; TCRdb's version includes in-frame clones alone and lacks a portion of them. The sample has around 51,000 clones, and its top ten clones hold 26%. Sequencing used PBMCs. The receptors derive from a man aged 35-49 years in good health and CMV-seropositive. Both conserved end residues are part of each CDR3. A D gene is named only where the DNA matches it firmly.

J: TRBJ1-6; V: TRBV6-5; D: NA; length: 15; DNA: TGTGCCAGCAGGAAGGAGTTAGCCTATAATTCACCCCTCCACTTT; CDR3: CASRKELAYNSPLHF
J: TRBJ1-1; V: TRBV18; D: NA; length: 15; DNA: TGTGCCAGCTCACCACCGAACGGACAGAACACTGAAGCTTTCTTT; CDR3: CASSPPNGQNTEAFF
J: TRBJ2-3; V: TRBV13; D: TRBD2; length: 14; DNA: TGTGCCAGCAGCTCAAGCGGGGTGACAGATACGCAGTATTTT; CDR3: CASSSSGVTDTQYF
J: TRBJ2-1; V: TRBV2; D: NA; length: 10; DNA: TGTGCCATTAGCCGCGATGAGCAGTTCTTC; CDR3: CAISRDEQFF
J: TRBJ2-2; V: TRBV6-6; D: TRBD2; length: 15; DNA: TGTGCCAGCGCGGGAGGGCCACAATCCGCCGGGGAGCTGTTTTTT; CDR3: CASAGGPQSAGELFF
J: TRBJ2-7; V: TRBV4-2; D: TRBD1; length: 14; DNA: TGTGCCAGCAGCCAAGCGGGACAGTCCTACGAGCAGTACTTC; CDR3: CASSQAGQSYEQYF
J: TRBJ2-3; V: TRBV9; D: NA; length: 14; DNA: TGTGCCAGCAGCGCCCTAGGGGACACAGATACGCAGTATTTT; CDR3: CASSALGDTDTQYF
J: TRBJ2-7; V: TRBV7-9; D: TRBD2; length: 15; DNA: TGTGCCAGCAGCCACGGGACTAGCGAGTCCTACGAGCAGTACTTC; CDR3: CASSHGTSESYEQYF
J: TRBJ2-2; V: TRBV5-1; D: TRBD1; length: 15; DNA: TGCGCCAGCAGCGGGGGACAGGGGGCGAAAGGGGAGCTGTTTTTT; CDR3: CASSGGQGAKGELFF
J: TRBJ2-3; V: TRBV27; D: TRBD1; length: 13; DNA: TGTGCCAGCCGGACAGGTTCGCCAGATACGCAGTATTTT; CDR3: CASRTGSPDTQYF
J: TRBJ1-4; V: TRBV5-6; D: NA; length: 14; DNA: TGTGCCAGCAGCTTGCGGTTCGGGGGAGAAAAACTGTTTTTT; CDR3: CASSLRFGGEKLFF